This T cell receptor beta chain was sequenced during a study of blood T cell repertoires in COVID-19. For the study at large: Acute and convalescent COVID-19 specimens originated in the United States, Italy and Spain. The cDNA or gDNA used as material had been derived from T cells, B-cell-depleted T cells, or PBMCs.

How the authors handled the data: Amplified reference gene primers provided the basis for estimating nucleated cell counts. Sequencing used immunoSEQ multiplex PCR; TCRdb keeps in-frame clones, though not all of them. The V and J calls and clone size were taken over from that table, and D and trimming were inferred from the DNA. The repertoire holds about 220,000 clones, with around 84% as singletons. The CDR3 extends over 13 amino acids. Looked up from germline, CDR1 is SGHNT and CDR2 is YENEEA. Note on this clone: At one end, the junction sequence differs from germline, possibly due to a read error.

Input material: peripheral blood. The receptor was derived from a man in his forties or fifties who had recovered from COVID-19. This chain uses TRBV11-3 with TRBJ2-7; 8 bases map to TRBD2. Here the CDR3 DNA reads TGTGCCAGCAGCTTAACGCGGGGGGTGCTGCGGGACTTC. Amino acids: CASSLTRGVLRDF. The entire variable domain, with the rest obtained from reference TRBV11-3 and TRBJ2-7, is as follows: EAGVVQSPRYKIIEKKQPVAFWCNPISGHNTLYWYLQNLGQGPELLIRYENEEAVDDSQLPKDRFSAERLKGVDSTLKIQPAELGDSAVYLCASSLTRGVLRDFGPGTRLTVT.